The 32 T cell receptor beta chains below all came from one sample that was sequenced in a study of regulatory T cells in long-lasting Graves disease. The time point denotes: newly diagnosed GD, antithyroid drugs for less than 3 months. Scientists built the TCR library using RNA that was extracted from PBMCs. The TCR beta library used iRepertoire HTBI primers with Arm-PCR amplification of CDR3. A single record per CDR3 protein comes from TCRdb applying MiXCR to the multiplex PCR reads. The data contain about 540,000 distinct CDR3 sequences, roughly 14% of them singletons. The data also belong to a second study, concerning T cells in Graves' hyperthyroidism and ophthalmopathy.

The specimen was peripheral blood mononuclear cells (PBMCs), collected at new diagnosis, from a patient treated with antithyroid drugs. These receptors all stem from a man aged 25 to 40 with Graves disease.

Details on this clonotype: Possible read error: a much larger clone is one base away. The chain has TRBV27 and TRBJ2-5, with D perhaps TRBD2 (6 bases). This CDR3 region has 15 residues. CDR1 and CDR2 (germline): MNHEY, SMNVEV (reference sequence). This CDR3 reads CPSGIGPGRFETQYF. For the CDR3, the DNA is TGTCCCAGCGGCATAGGGCCGGGGAGGTTTGAGACCCAGTACTTC.

This clonotype was recorded many times. CDR3 nucleotides: TGCAGCGACACTAGCGGGGATACAGATACGCAGTATTTT. This encodes CSDTSGDTDTQYF. The chain couples TRBV29-1 to TRBJ2-3; 10 bases align to TRBD2. CDR1 SQVTM and CDR2 ANQGSEA come from the germline V gene. The V and J ends lost 7 bases and 3 bases, in that order; junction bases with no gene match: 4. The CDR3 extends over 13 amino acids.

This clonotype was detected ten times or more. An end of the junction does not agree with germline; a read error may underlie this. The rearrangement joins TRBV12-3 or TRBV12-4 to TRBJ1-5; 9 positions agree with TRBD1. The CDR3 totals 17 residues. The CDR3 DNA follows: TGTGCCAGCAGCCCACCGGGACAGGGTACTATCAATCGGCCCCAGCATTTT. It specifies CASSPPGQGTINRPQHF.

The chain combines TRBV18 with TRBJ2-5, with 7 nucleotides matching TRBD1. After removal of 0 bases from V and 9 bases from J, the junction contained 1 base not matched to a gene. The CDR3 has 12 residues. Germline V gene sequence: CDR1 KGHSH, CDR2 LQKENI. This CDR3 is CASSPPQGAQYF. The CDR3 coding sequence is TGTGCCAGCTCACCACCGCAGGGGGCCCAGTACTTC.

Many counts were recorded for this clonotype. This chain connects TRBV11-2 to TRBJ2-7, with 12 bases lining up with TRBD2. Germline trimming cut 5 bases from V and 5 bases from J; bases unmatched to any gene: 10. The length of the CDR3 is 16 residues. Germline V gene data show CDR1 as SGHAT and CDR2 as FQNNGV. The CDR3 region is CASSAMGLAGGNEQYF. The CDR3 region has the DNA TGTGCCAGCAGCGCCATGGGGCTAGCGGGAGGGAACGAGCAGTACTTC.

In its sample, this clonotype was seen many times. The chain has TRBV27 and TRBJ1-2, with 9 bases matching TRBD1. V dropped 7 bases and J dropped 4; count of bases not matched to a gene: 4. The germline V gene has CDR1 MNHEY and CDR2 SMNVEV (reference sequence). The CDR3 totals 13 residues. CDR3 DNA: TGTGCCAGCAAGACAGGGGGAAGCTATGGCTACACCTTC. This gives the protein CASKTGGSYGYTF.

There are many counts of this clonotype. CDR3 amino acids: CASRGGQNGELFF. CDR3 in DNA: TGTGCCTCCCGGGGGGGGCAGAACGGGGAGCTGTTTTTT. This chain joins TRBV30 and TRBJ2-2; TRBD2 matches 8 bases. The CDR3 runs to 13 residues. V gave up 7 bases and J gave up 7 bases; unmatched junction bases: 8. Germline loops: CDR1 GTSNPN, CDR2 SVGIG (reference sequence).

The chain carries TRBV18 and TRBJ1-1; 12 bases line up with TRBD1. Germline V CDR1 and CDR2: KGHSH, LQKENI. With 5 bases clipped from V and 8 bases from J, the junction kept 9 bases outside the gene matches. The CDR3 extends over 15 amino acids. The CDR3 region has the DNA TGTGCCAGCTCAGCCGGGACAGGGGGCGGCGGAGAAGCTTTCTTT. This sequence encodes CASSAGTGGGGEAFF.

This clonotype was recorded many times. V is TRBV7-2 and J is TRBJ1-2; 7 bases are a match to TRBD1. Germline V gene sequence: CDR1 SGHTA, CDR2 FQGNSA. CDR3 size: 15 residues. Trimming took 5 bases from V and 5 from J; bases not matched to a gene: 11. The CDR3 loop is CASSRGGTVLYGYTF. In nucleotides, the CDR3 is TGTGCCAGCAGCCGGGGGGGGACAGTTCTATATGGCTACACCTTC.

The chain joins TRBV5-6 to TRBJ2-7, with TRBD2 identical over 7 bases. The J segment lost 3 bases and the V segment lost 2 bases, leaving 8 bases of the junction unmatched. The CDR3 is 15 residues long. Looked up from germline, CDR1 is SGHDT and CDR2 is YYEEEE. The DNA of the CDR3 is TGTGCCAGCAGCTTTGGGGGGGGAAATATCTACGAGCAGTACTTC. Translated: CASSFGGGNIYEQYF. Full variable domain (missing parts from reference TRBV5-6 and TRBJ2-7): DAGVTQSPTHLIKTRGQQVTLRCSPKSGHDTVSWYQQALGQGPQFIFQYYEEEERQRGNFPDRFSGHQFPNYSSELNVNALLLGDSALYLCASSFGGGNIYEQYFGPGTRLTVT.

This clonotype has ten or more counts. This rearrangement joins TRBV7-2 to TRBJ2-7; 7 nucleotides line up with TRBD1. After removal of 5 bases from V and 5 bases from J, the junction contained 9 bases not matched to a gene. Per germline, CDR1 SGHTA and CDR2 FQGNSA. This CDR3 region has 14 residues. The CDR3 bases are TGTGCCAGCAGCCGACGACAGGGTGGCGACGAGCAGTACTTC. This encodes CASSRRQGGDEQYF.

In its sample, this clonotype was seen many times. The rearrangement uses TRBV6-1 and TRBJ1-4; D not resolved. V dropped 1 base and J dropped 3 bases, with 15 bases sitting between them. The germline gives CDR1 MNHNS, CDR2 SASEGT. The length of the CDR3 is 17 residues. CDR3 amino acids: CASSEGWGSTSNEKLFF. In nucleotides, the CDR3 is TGTGCCAGCAGTGAAGGTTGGGGATCGACGTCTAATGAAAAACTGTTTTTT.

This clonotype was observed a few times. V gene TRBV29-1 combines with J gene TRBJ2-3; D is uncertain. CDR1 is SQVTM and CDR2 is ANQGSEA in the germline V gene. Trimming cost V 3 bases and J 4 bases, with 11 bases left between them. The CDR3 extends over 13 amino acids. The CDR3 region is CSVDHLEADTQYF. The CDR3 nucleotides read TGCAGCGTTGACCATCTAGAGGCAGATACGCAGTATTTT.

This clonotype was detected many times. The V and J genes are TRBV20-1 and TRBJ2-3; possibly TRBD2 for D (6 bases). CDR3 size: 11 residues. From germline, CDR1 is DFQATT and CDR2 SNEGSKA (reference sequence). The V gene lost 6 bases and the J gene lost 9 bases, with 13 bases spanning the gap. CDR3 sequence: CSAPLALTQYF. The CDR3 DNA is TGCAGTGCCCCGCTAGCGCTAACGCAGTATTTT.

In its sample, this clonotype was seen many times. V is TRBV3-1 and J is TRBJ1-2; D gene unclear. Germline V gene data show CDR1 as LGHDT and CDR2 as YNNKEL (reference sequence). Trimming left V 0 bases short and J 8 bases short, with 13 bases between. The CDR3 spans 14 residues. CDR3 protein: CASSQESLFAGYTF. As DNA, the CDR3 is TGTGCCAGCAGCCAAGAGTCATTATTCGCCGGCTACACCTTC. Complete variable domain (other parts from reference TRBV3-1 and TRBJ1-2): DTAVSQTPKYLVTQMGNDKSIKCEQNLGHDTMYWYKQDSKKFLKIMFSYNNKELIINETVPNRFSPKSPDKAHLNLHINSLELGDSAVYFCASSQESLFAGYTFGSGTRLTVV.

The rearrangement links TRBV4-1 to TRBJ2-3; TRBD1 or TRBD2 may be the D gene (5 bases each). Germline assignment: CDR1 MGHRA and CDR2 YSYEKL. Trimming stripped 3 bases from V and 6 bases from J, with 10 bases between. The CDR3 contains 13 residues. CDR3 loop: CASSHVGADTQYF. The CDR3, as DNA: TGCGCCAGCAGCCACGTCGGGGCCGATACGCAGTATTTT.

The chain recombines TRBV6-2 or TRBV6-3 with TRBJ2-2, with 9 bases that match TRBD1. Germline V gene data show CDR1 as MNHEY and CDR2 as SVGEGT. This CDR3 has 15 amino acids. Unmatched junction bases numbered 8, after V lost 8 bases and J lost 4 bases. CDR3 DNA sequence: TGTGCCAGCCGGTTCGACAGGGGGTCCACCGGGGAGCTGTTTTTT. It is translated as CASRFDRGSTGELFF.

Many counts were recorded for this clonotype. This rearrangement joins TRBV5-1 to TRBJ2-1; 7 bases align to TRBD1. Germline-derived CDR1 and CDR2 are SGHRS and YFSETQ. With 2 bases clipped from V and 7 bases from J, the junction kept 6 bases outside the gene matches. The CDR3 totals 14 residues. The DNA for the CDR3 is TGCGCCAGCAGCTTAAGGGGCAGGGGGAATGAGCAGTTCTTC. This gives the protein CASSLRGRGNEQFF. The full variable domain, in which reference TRBV5-1 and TRBJ2-1 provide the parts outside the CDR3, is KAGVTQTPRYLIKTRGQQVTLSCSPISGHRSVSWYQQTPGQGLQFLFEYFSETQRNKGNFPGRFSGRQFSNSRSEMNVSTLELGDSALYLCASSLRGRGNEQFFGPGTRLTVL.

This clonotype appeared many times. The chain is built from TRBV5-6 and TRBJ2-1, with a tentative D call TRBD1 (5 bases). The CDR3 spans 13 residues. The V and J ends lost 4 bases and 11 bases respectively, with 16 bases between them. CDR1 SGHDT and CDR2 YYEEEE come from the germline V gene. CDR3 bases: TGTGCCAGCAGCCGAGGCAGGGCCCCTAAGCAGTTCTTC. Residues: CASSRGRAPKQFF.

This clonotype was recorded a few times. The chain recombines TRBV29-1 with TRBJ2-1; D gene unclear. The CDR3 spans 13 residues. CDR1 and CDR2 (germline): SQVTM, ANQGSEA. V dropped 2 bases and J dropped 1 base, with 6 bases sitting between them. Written as DNA, the CDR3 is TGCAGCGTTGAATACTGTTCCTACAATGAGCAGTTCTTC. Translating it yields CSVEYCSYNEQFF.

This clonotype was detected only a few times. This sequence joins TRBV7-9 and TRBJ2-7, with D possibly being TRBD2 (6 bases). This CDR3 is 15 amino acids long. V shed 5 bases and J shed 5 bases, with 19 bases lying between them. Germline-derived CDR1 and CDR2 are SEHNR and FQNEAQ (reference sequence). The CDR3 sequence is CASSEPPGSFDEQYF. The CDR3 DNA is TGTGCCAGCAGCGAACCACCCGGGAGTTTCGACGAGCAGTACTTC. The whole variable domain, filled in from reference TRBV7-9 and TRBJ2-7, reads DTGVSQNPRHKITKRGQNVTFRCDPISEHNRLYWYRQTLGQGPEFLTYFQNEAQLEKSRLLSDRFSAERPKGSFSTLEIQRTEQGDSAMYLCASSEPPGSFDEQYFGPGTRLTVT.

The chain links TRBV3-1 to TRBJ2-3; D is uncertain. The ends were cut back, 1 base at V and 4 bases at J, with 9 bases in the middle. In germline, CDR1 is LGHDT, CDR2 YNNKEL (reference sequence). The CDR3 is 14 residues long. The CDR3 spells CASSQVAPADTQYF. In nucleotides, the CDR3 is TGTGCCAGCAGCCAAGTCGCCCCGGCAGATACGCAGTATTTT.

At least ten counts were recorded for this clonotype. The V and J genes are TRBV12-3 or TRBV12-4 and TRBJ2-1; D is ambiguous. V was clipped by 2 bases and J by 6 bases, with 11 bases between them. This CDR3 comprises 14 residues. For the CDR3, the DNA is TGTGCCAGCAGTTTATCGAGCGCCAGCAATGAGCAGTTCTTC. This codes for CASSLSSASNEQFF.

On this clonotype: A clone one base away is much larger, so this may be a read error. The chain is built from TRBV28 and TRBJ2-7; the match to TRBD1 covers 8 bases. The CDR3 is 15 residues long. The V gene's germline CDR1 is MDHEN and CDR2 SYDVKM. This CDR3 is CAGSLGTGGRNEQYF. CDR3 nucleotides: TGTGCCGGCAGTTTAGGGACAGGCGGTAGAAACGAGCAGTACTTC.

This clonotype was seen ten or more times. This chain connects TRBV14 to TRBJ2-3; no clear D gene. V was shortened by 5 bases and J by 4 bases, with 10 bases between the two germline ends. CDR1 SGHDN and CDR2 FVKESK come from the germline V gene. CDR3 length: 13 residues. The CDR3 protein is CASSFVLADTQYF. As DNA, the CDR3 is TGTGCCAGCAGCTTCGTCCTGGCAGATACGCAGTATTTT.

This clonotype was recorded at least ten times. The genes are TRBV27 and TRBJ2-3, with D possibly being TRBD2 (6 bases). V dropped 6 bases and J dropped 3 bases, with 19 bases sitting between them. CDR3 length: 16 residues. Germline loops: CDR1 MNHEY, CDR2 SMNVEV (reference sequence). The CDR3 here is CASSQSSGVVTDTQYF. For the CDR3, the DNA is TGTGCCAGCAGCCAATCTTCGGGGGTTGTTACAGATACGCAGTATTTT.

The J gene is TRBJ2-7, the V gene TRBV19; unclear D gene. The CDR3 has 14 residues. V was clipped by 3 bases and J by 5 bases, with 14 bases between them. Per germline, CDR1 LNHDA and CDR2 SQIVND (reference sequence). CDR3 region: CASSIVYLKNEQYF. In DNA form, the CDR3 reads TGTGCCAGTAGTATTGTCTATTTGAAGAACGAGCAGTACTTC.

This clonotype was seen repeatedly, ten times or more. This chain links TRBV19 with TRBJ1-2, with D possibly TRBD1 on 6 matching bases. Trimming pared 5 bases from V and 12 bases from J, leaving 16 bases between. Germline V lookup: CDR1 LNHDA, CDR2 SQIVND (reference sequence). The CDR3 runs to 12 residues. The CDR3 nucleotides are TGTGCCAGTAGTCCCACCGCCGGGACAAACACCTTC. Amino acid sequence: CASSPTAGTNTF.

This clonotype has ten or more counts. At one boundary the junction diverges from the germline segment, which might be a read error. The chain is built from TRBV28 and TRBJ1-2; D call uncertain. Germline V gene data show CDR1 as MDHEN and CDR2 as SYDVKM. The CDR3 contains 14 residues. The DNA for the CDR3 is TGTGCCAGCTGTTTATTTCGGACTCTTTATGGCTACACCTTC. Amino acid sequence: CASCLFRTLYGYTF.

This clonotype was detected many times. The chain combines TRBV12-3 or TRBV12-4 with TRBJ2-5, with a tentative D call TRBD1 (6 bases). V lost 6 bases to trimming and J lost 9 bases, with 17 bases between them. This CDR3 spans 13 amino acids. The CDR3 sequence is CASSVDRPWAQYF. The CDR3 region has the DNA TGTGCCAGCAGCGTCGACAGGCCCTGGGCCCAGTACTTC.

The genes are TRBV24-1 and TRBJ2-1; TRBD2 matches 15 bases. This CDR3 has 18 amino acids. Germline V gives CDR1 KGHDR, CDR2 SFDVKD. V lost 4 bases and J lost 8; bases outside the gene matches: 11. Here the CDR3 DNA reads TGTGCCACCAGTGAACCAGGACTAGCGGGAGGGTCCGACCATGAGCAGTTCTTC. Translation gives CATSEPGLAGGSDHEQFF.

This clonotype appeared many times. The rearrangement joins TRBV12-3 or TRBV12-4 to TRBJ2-5, with D perhaps given as TRBD1 or TRBD2 (5 bases each). This CDR3 contains 13 residues. V was clipped by 5 bases and J by 7 bases, with 14 bases between them. The CDR3 DNA follows: TGTGCCAGCAGTCCCCGGGACCGGGGGACCCAGTACTTC. This sequence encodes CASSPRDRGTQYF.